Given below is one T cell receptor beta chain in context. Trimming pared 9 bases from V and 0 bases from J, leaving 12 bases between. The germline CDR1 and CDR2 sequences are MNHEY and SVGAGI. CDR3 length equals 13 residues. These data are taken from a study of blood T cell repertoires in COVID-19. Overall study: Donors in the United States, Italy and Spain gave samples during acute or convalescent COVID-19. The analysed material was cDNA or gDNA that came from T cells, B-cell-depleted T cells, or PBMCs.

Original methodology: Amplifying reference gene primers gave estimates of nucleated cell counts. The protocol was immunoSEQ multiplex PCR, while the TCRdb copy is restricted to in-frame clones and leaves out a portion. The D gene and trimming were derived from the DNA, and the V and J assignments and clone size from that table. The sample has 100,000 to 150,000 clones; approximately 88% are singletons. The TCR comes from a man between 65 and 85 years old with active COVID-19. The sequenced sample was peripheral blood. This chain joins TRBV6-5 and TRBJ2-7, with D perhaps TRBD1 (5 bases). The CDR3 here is CASRTSYSYEQYF. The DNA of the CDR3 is TGTGCCAGTAGGACATCTTACTCCTACGAGCAGTACTTC.